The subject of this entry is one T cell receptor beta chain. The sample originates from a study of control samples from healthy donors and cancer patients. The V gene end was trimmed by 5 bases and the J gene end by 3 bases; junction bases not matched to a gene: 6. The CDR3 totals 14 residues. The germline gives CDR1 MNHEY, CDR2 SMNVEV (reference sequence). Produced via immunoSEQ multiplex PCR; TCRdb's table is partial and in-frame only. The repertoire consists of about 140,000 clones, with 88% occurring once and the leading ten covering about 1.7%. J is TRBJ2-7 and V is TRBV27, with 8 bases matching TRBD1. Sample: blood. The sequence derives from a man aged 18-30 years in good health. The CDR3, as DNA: TGTGCCAGCAGTCATGGACAGGGTTACTACGAGCAGTACTTC. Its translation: CASSHGQGYYEQYF.